The present T cell receptor beta chain was sequenced within a study of neurological immune-mediated disorders. Sequencing runs each yielded over 180 million TCR-beta sequences from 15-18 subjects. Using its own MiXCR run on the 5' RACE reads, TCRdb lists one record per CDR3 protein. The table includes 65,000 to 95,000 distinct CDR3 sequences, over 4.5% detected once. This clonotype was counted ten times or more. Time point here: longitudinal time-point 2. Unsorted libraries were prepared from 2 million PBMCs that had been stored at -80 C. This CDR3 comprises 16 residues. Per germline, CDR1 SGDLS and CDR2 YYNGEE. With 0 bases removed from V and 0 bases from J, the gap between germline ends came to 10 bases.

The sample comprised PBMCs. The chain joins TRBV9 to TRBJ1-3; D is undetermined. The sequence was collected from a woman aged 55-69 years with multiple sclerosis. In DNA, the CDR3 is TGTGCCAGCAGCGTAGGGGGTGTATACTCTGGAAACACCATATATTTT. Translation: CASSVGGVYSGNTIYF.